The 11 T cell receptor beta chains below were found in one sample sequenced in a study of a mutant IDH1 vaccine in newly diagnosed glioma. Generated by immunoSEQ multiplex PCR, the TCRdb table keeps only in-frame clones and is missing some. The sample carries more than 50,000 clones, 80% to 90% recorded once. The time point: baseline, week 1 (first vaccination visit). Treatment defined: pre-vaccination baseline after standard-of-care therapy. The sequenced sample was PBMCs, obtained from a glioma patient treated with radiotherapy, temozolomide or both. Receptors were obtained from a man aged 30 to 45 with glioma.

V gene TRBV27 combines with J gene TRBJ1-1; 7 bases map to TRBD1. The trim removed 8 bases at V and 8 bases at J, leaving 14 bases unmatched. Looked up from germline, CDR1 is MNHEY and CDR2 is SMNVEV (reference sequence). The CDR3 length is 14 residues. CDR3 in amino acids: CASATGALGWEAFF. Here the CDR3 DNA reads TGTGCCAGCGCAACAGGGGCCCTCGGCTGGGAAGCTTTCTTT.

The chain carries TRBV7-9 and TRBJ1-1, with a tentative D call TRBD1 (5 bases). The CDR3 spans 15 residues. Germline lookup yields CDR1 SEHNR and CDR2 FQNEAQ (reference sequence). Trimming cost V 5 bases and J 5 bases, with 18 bases left between them. Here the CDR3 reads CASSQVRGSGTEAFF. DNA for the CDR3: TGTGCCAGCAGCCAGGTTCGGGGGAGTGGAACTGAAGCTTTCTTT.

This sequence joins TRBV5-4 and TRBJ1-6; 7 bases align to TRBD1. With 0 bases clipped from V and 3 bases from J, the junction kept 9 bases outside the gene matches. The CDR3 extends over 18 amino acids. The germline V gene has CDR1 SGHNT and CDR2 YYREEE (reference sequence). CDR3 in DNA: TGTGCCAGCAGCTTGGGGGCAGGACAGGCCTTCTATAATTCACCCCTCCACTTT. Its translation: CASSLGAGQAFYNSPLHF.

As DNA, the CDR3 is TGTGCCAGCAGCTTAGCACTAATAGGAAGCACCAAAAACATTCAGTACTTC. Translation gives CASSLALIGSTKNIQYF. The rearrangement links TRBV7-8 to TRBJ2-4; D call uncertain. Germline CDR1 is SGHVS and CDR2 is FQNEAQ. With 0 bases removed from V and 2 bases from J, the gap between germline ends came to 14 bases. The CDR3 is 17 residues long. The full variable domain, with the rest looked up from reference TRBV7-8 and TRBJ2-4, is GAGVSQSPRYKVAKRGQDVALRCDPISGHVSLFWYQQALGQGPEFLTYFQNEAQLDKSGLPSDRFFAERPEGSVSTLKIQRTQQEDSAVYLCASSLALIGSTKNIQYFGAGTRLSVL.

The rearrangement joins TRBV11-1 to TRBJ2-5, with 11 positions matching TRBD1. Unmatched junction bases numbered 4, after V lost 1 base and J lost 9 bases. This CDR3 spans 14 amino acids. Germline V gene lookup returns CDR1 SGHAT and CDR2 FQDESV (reference sequence). Written as DNA, the CDR3 is TGTGCCAGCAGCTTAGGGACAGGGGGCTACGCCCAGTACTTC. Translating it yields CASSLGTGGYAQYF.

V usage is TRBV5-1 and J usage is TRBJ1-6, with TRBD1 matching 7 bases. The germline CDR1 and CDR2 sequences are SGHRS and YFSETQ. V dropped 5 bases and J dropped 8; count of bases not matched to a gene: 13. The CDR3 runs to 16 residues. The CDR3 DNA reads as TGCGCCAGCAGGGTAATAACAGGGGTCGCGGATTCACCCCTCCACTTT. Amino acid sequence: CASRVITGVADSPLHF.

V usage is TRBV10-3 and J usage is TRBJ1-6, with D perhaps TRBD1 (6 bases). Germline values: CDR1 ENHRY, CDR2 SYGVKD. V lost 6 bases and J 7 bases, leaving 13 bases between the germline ends. This CDR3 spans 14 amino acids. CDR3 loop: CAIRSTGTNSPLHF. The CDR3 region has the DNA TGTGCCATCAGGTCGACAGGAACGAATTCACCCCTCCACTTT.

This clone has a single count. The chain employs TRBV11-3 and TRBJ1-1, with D unclear. Germline loops: CDR1 SGHNT, CDR2 YENEEA. The germline V and J ends were trimmed by 1 base and 4 bases, with 13 bases remaining between them. The CDR3 length is 15 residues. The CDR3 nucleotides read TGTGCCAGCAGCTTAGGCGGGCGGGTTGCCACTGAAGCTTTCTTT. It specifies CASSLGGRVATEAFF.

The chain carries TRBV6-5 and TRBJ2-5; 8 bases align to TRBD2. The J call may be mistaken, given a closer DNA end match to TRBJ2-7. Germline V gene lookup returns CDR1 MNHEY and CDR2 SVGAGI. The CDR3 has 14 residues. The CDR3 region has the DNA TGTGCCAGCAGTTATGGAGCGGGAGACTACGAGCAGTACTTC. Amino acids: CASSYGAGDYEQYF.

CDR3 loop: CASSPQNSYEQYF. The CDR3 bases are TGTGCCAGCTCACCACAGAATTCGTACGAGCAGTACTTC. This chain connects TRBV18 to TRBJ2-7; no firm D call. The CDR3 is made up of 13 amino acids. CDR1 and CDR2 from the germline V gene are KGHSH and LQKENI. Trimming took 1 base from V and 4 from J, leaving 8 bases between them.

The chain joins TRBV9 to TRBJ2-5, with D possibly TRBD1 on 6 matching bases. Germline CDR1 reads SGDLS; CDR2 reads YYNGEE. The V end lost 1 base, the J end lost 2 bases, and 12 bases lay between the germline ends. The CDR3 is made up of 15 amino acids. The DNA of the CDR3 is TGTGCCAGCAGCGTAATAGGGGGACAACAAGAGACCCAGTACTTC. The encoded protein is CASSVIGGQQETQYF.